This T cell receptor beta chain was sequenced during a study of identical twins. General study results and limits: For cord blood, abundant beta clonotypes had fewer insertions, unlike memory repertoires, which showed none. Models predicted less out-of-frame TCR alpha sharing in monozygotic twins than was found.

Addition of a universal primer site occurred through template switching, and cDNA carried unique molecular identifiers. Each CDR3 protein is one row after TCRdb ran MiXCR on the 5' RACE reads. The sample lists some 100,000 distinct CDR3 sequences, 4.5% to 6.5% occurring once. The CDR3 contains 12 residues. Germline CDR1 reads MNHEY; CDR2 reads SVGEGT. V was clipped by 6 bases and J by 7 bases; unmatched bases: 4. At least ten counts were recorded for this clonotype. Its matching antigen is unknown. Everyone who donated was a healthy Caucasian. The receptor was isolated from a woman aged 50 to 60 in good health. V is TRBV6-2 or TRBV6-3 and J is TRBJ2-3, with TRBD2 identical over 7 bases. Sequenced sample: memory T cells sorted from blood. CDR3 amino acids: CASSSSGNTQYF. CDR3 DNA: TGTGCCAGCAGCTCCAGCGGGAATACGCAGTATTTT.